This T cell receptor beta chain was recovered during a study of cytomegalovirus exposure and HLA in healthy donors. Trimming stripped 0 bases from V and 1 base from J, with 10 bases between. The CDR3 has 15 residues. Germline CDR1 and CDR2: WNHNN and SYGVQD (reference sequence). The PCR contained 60 Vbeta and 13 Jbeta primers. TCRdb keeps only in-frame clones here, not all; method: immunoSEQ multiplex PCR. Of some 160,000 clones in the sample, 65% to 80% were seen once. Sample: PBMCs. The chain combines TRBV10-1 with TRBJ2-7, with D maybe TRBD1 (6 bases). This clonotype was sampled from a middle-aged woman in good health and CMV-seronegative. CDR3 amino acids: CASSESGTSSYEQYF. CDR3 DNA: TGCGCCAGCAGTGAGTCCGGGACATCATCCTACGAGCAGTACTTC.